Following are 18 T cell receptor beta chains from one sample sequenced in a study of control samples from healthy donors and cancer patients. Clones were sequenced by immunoSEQ multiplex PCR, and TCRdb holds only the in-frame ones, with some missing. The table has about 83,000 clones, around 92% seen once; the top ten hold around 16%. What was sequenced was blood. The receptors here all came from a man aged 30 to 45 in good health.

This chain connects TRBV19 to TRBJ1-4; 9 nucleotides align to TRBD1. CDR3 length: 17 residues. V was clipped by 4 bases and J by 3 bases; unmatched bases: 9. The germline V gene has CDR1 LNHDA and CDR2 SQIVND (reference sequence). CDR3 sequence reads: CASSKNHRGPPNEKLFF. CDR3 nucleotide sequence: TGTGCCAGTAGTAAAAACCACAGGGGGCCGCCTAATGAAAAACTGTTTTTT.

The chain recombines TRBV15 with TRBJ1-1; TRBD1 matches at 7 bases. V gave up 3 bases and J gave up 8 bases; unmatched junction bases: 6. Germline CDR1 and CDR2: LNHNV and YYDKDF (reference sequence). This CDR3 region has 13 residues. The chain's CDR3 is CATSRETDREAFF. CDR3 sequence (DNA): TGTGCCACCAGCAGGGAAACGGACAGGGAAGCTTTCTTT.

The V call is TRBV18, the J call TRBJ1-1; no reliable D call. The V gene lost 0 bases and the J gene lost 2 bases, with 13 bases spanning the gap. CDR3 length equals 16 residues. Germline CDR1 is KGHSH and CDR2 is LQKENI. The CDR3 loop is CASSPPIWRDNTEAFF. The CDR3, as DNA: TGTGCCAGCTCACCACCAATTTGGCGGGATAACACTGAAGCTTTCTTT.

The chain employs TRBV5-1 and TRBJ2-4; weak D call: TRBD1 (6 bases). The CDR3 is made up of 16 amino acids. Germline values: CDR1 SGHRS, CDR2 YFSETQ. The ends were cut back, 0 bases at V and 7 bases at J, with 17 bases in the middle. CDR3 loop: CASSLGPRGGGNIQYF. In nucleotides, the CDR3 is TGCGCCAGCAGCTTGGGCCCCAGGGGCGGCGGGAACATTCAGTACTTC.

The rearrangement uses TRBV6-5 and TRBJ1-1; D is ambiguous. The CDR3 runs 13 residues. Germline V lookup: CDR1 MNHEY, CDR2 SVGAGI. Trimming shortened V by 5 bases and J by 1 base, and 8 bases separated the two germline ends. The CDR3 nucleotides are TGTGCCAGCAGTCCAGATACGAACACTGAAGCTTTCTTT. Translation: CASSPDTNTEAFF.

The chain carries TRBV3-1 (or the pseudogene TRBV3-2) and TRBJ2-1, with D perhaps TRBD1 (5 bases). Germline CDR1 LGHDT, CDR2 YNNKEL (reference sequence). V gave up 4 bases and J gave up 2 bases, with 12 bases separating them. The length of the CDR3 is 15 residues. CDR3: CASSPPGYTYNEQFF. DNA of the CDR3: TGTGCCAGCAGCCCCCCAGGGTACACCTACAATGAGCAGTTCTTC.

The V and J genes are TRBV28 and TRBJ2-3; TRBD2 might be the D (5 bases). Germline assignment: CDR1 MDHEN and CDR2 SYDVKM. Between the trimmed V and J ends, which lost 2 bases and 0 bases, there was a span of 15 bases. The CDR3 consists of 17 residues. The CDR3 here is CASSLAGANPSTDTQYF. CDR3 sequence (DNA): TGTGCCAGCAGTTTAGCGGGTGCTAACCCTAGCACAGATACGCAGTATTTT.

The rearrangement links TRBV2 to TRBJ2-2; D possibly corresponds to TRBD2 (5 bases). Germline V gene sequence: CDR1 SNHLY, CDR2 FYNNEI. This CDR3 contains 14 residues. The V end was cut by 8 bases, the J end by 4 bases, with 14 bases between. Here the CDR3 DNA reads TGTGCCAGCGGAGGAGTCCGTGGCACCGGGGAGCTGTTTTTT. Protein product: CASGGVRGTGELFF.

This sequence joins TRBV11-2 and TRBJ2-5; 8 bases match TRBD1. From germline, CDR1 is SGHAT and CDR2 FQNNGV. With V trimmed by 2 bases and J by 5 bases, 13 bases remained unmatched. The CDR3 runs to 17 residues. In DNA, the CDR3 is TGTGCCAGCAGCTTACGCCCCAGGGGGCAAGCCGAGGAGACCCAGTACTTC. This translates into CASSLRPRGQAEETQYF. Together with reference TRBV11-2 and TRBJ2-5, the CDR3 gives the full variable domain: EAGVAQSPRYKIIEKRQSVAFWCNPISGHATLYWYQQILGQGPKLLIQFQNNGVVDDSQLPKDRFSAERLKGVDSTLKIQPAKLEDSAVYLCASSLRPRGQAEETQYFGPGTRLLVL.

The rearrangement links TRBV19 to TRBJ1-1; 7 bases match TRBD1. CDR1 is LNHDA, CDR2 SQIVND, per germline (reference sequence). J gave up 9 bases and V 5 bases, and 9 bases lay outside the gene matches. This CDR3 spans 13 amino acids. CDR3 loop: CASSVDRATQAFF. CDR3 bases: TGTGCCAGTAGTGTCGACAGGGCGACACAAGCTTTCTTT.

This chain connects TRBV4-3 to TRBJ1-2; possibly TRBD1 for D (5 bases). V lost 0 bases and J lost 4, with 12 bases in between. Per the germline V gene, CDR1 is LGHNA and CDR2 is YSLEER. The CDR3 totals 15 residues. The CDR3 coding sequence is TGCGCCAGCAGCCAAGATCACCAGGGCAGCTATGGCTACACCTTC. Translation gives CASSQDHQGSYGYTF.

The chain links TRBV19 to TRBJ1-3, with 9 bases that match TRBD1. This CDR3 is built from 17 residues. V gave up 3 bases and J gave up 4 bases; unmatched junction bases: 10. In germline, CDR1 is LNHDA, CDR2 SQIVND (reference sequence). The CDR3 sequence: CASSIGTGRGLGNTIYF. The CDR3 DNA reads TGTGCCAGTAGTATCGGGACAGGGCGAGGGCTGGGAAACACCATATATTTT.

J is TRBJ1-4 and V is TRBV5-6; possibly TRBD1 for D (5 bases). The ends were cut back, 4 bases at V and 5 bases at J, with 18 bases in the middle. Germline V gene sequence: CDR1 SGHDT, CDR2 YYEEEE. CDR3 length: 16 amino acids. CDR3 sequence: CASSGLGAGLNEKLFF. CDR3 nucleotides: TGTGCCAGCAGCGGGCTTGGGGCGGGGTTGAATGAAAAACTGTTTTTT.

This clone was seen a single time. CDR3 region: CASSRGGSTDTQYF. CDR3 DNA: TGTGCCAGCAGCCGGGGGGGTAGCACAGATACGCAGTATTTT. The rearrangement joins TRBV7-2 to TRBJ2-3, with 8 nucleotides matching TRBD2. In germline, CDR1 is SGHTA, CDR2 FQGNSA. The CDR3 covers 14 residues. J lost 0 bases, V lost 5 bases, and 1 base had no gene match.

The V and J genes are TRBV7-9 and TRBJ2-5, with TRBD1 identical over 9 bases. Unmatched junction bases numbered 9, after V lost 5 bases and J lost 5 bases. Germline values: CDR1 SEHNR, CDR2 FQNEAQ (reference sequence). This CDR3 comprises 15 residues. This CDR3 reads CASSLGTGRRETQYF. The CDR3 coding sequence is TGTGCCAGCAGCCTCGGGACAGGGCGGAGGGAGACCCAGTACTTC.

The chain combines TRBV6-4 with TRBJ1-2, with D hard to call. This CDR3 has 13 amino acids. The germline V gene has CDR1 MRHNA and CDR2 SNTAGT. V lost 7 bases and J 7 bases, leaving 16 bases between the germline ends. CDR3 residues: CASKSDWGFGYTF. The CDR3 DNA reads as TGTGCCAGCAAAAGTGATTGGGGTTTTGGCTACACCTTC.

The genes are TRBV10-3 and TRBJ2-2; D remains unclear. The germline V and J ends were trimmed by 8 bases and 5 bases, with 12 bases remaining between them. Germline assignment: CDR1 ENHRY and CDR2 SYGVKD. There are 13 residues in the CDR3. The CDR3: CAIAAGVTGELFF. CDR3 in DNA: TGTGCCATCGCGGCAGGAGTAACCGGGGAGCTGTTTTTT.

This clone is a singleton in its sample. The chain uses TRBV11-2 and TRBJ2-4; D is perhaps TRBD1 (5 bases). V dropped 1 base and J dropped 1 base, with 11 bases sitting between them. From germline, CDR1 is SGHAT and CDR2 FQNNGV. CDR3 length: 16 amino acids. CDR3 in DNA: TGTGCCAGCAGCTTAGGGGGCCAATGGGCCAAAAACATTCAGTACTTC. Residues: CASSLGGQWAKNIQYF.